This T cell receptor beta chain was captured by sequencing in a study of blood T cell repertoires in COVID-19. Study overall: Italy, Spain and the United States were the sources of the convalescent and acute COVID-19 samples. Sample material is recorded as cDNA or gDNA derived from T cells, B-cell-depleted T cells, or PBMCs.

Trimming took 3 bases from V and 1 from J; bases not matched to a gene: 3. This CDR3 has 15 amino acids. Germline V gene data show CDR1 as SEHNR and CDR2 as FQNEAQ (reference sequence). This clone has just a few counts. In the study's own analysis: Counts of nucleated cells, estimated from reference gene primer amplification, were obtained. Sequenced by immunoSEQ multiplex PCR; TCRdb stores in-frame clones only, minus some. That table furnishes V, J and clone size, whereas the DNA furnished D and trimming. This repertoire shows roughly 250,000 clones, approximately 86% found once; its top ten account for about 6.3%.

The V call is TRBV7-9, the J call TRBJ2-1; 7 nucleotides align to TRBD1. This sequence was found in a woman aged 60-75 years with active or convalescent COVID-19. Sequenced input: peripheral blood. This CDR3 reads CASSLGDSSYNEQFF. CDR3 in DNA: TGTGCCAGCAGCTTGGGGGACAGTTCCTACAATGAGCAGTTCTTC.